Following are 28 T cell receptor beta chains from one sample sequenced in a study of Graves' ophthalmopathy and Graves' hyperthyroidism (dated 2018 in TCRdb). The sequencer was an Illumina HiSeq 2000. For repertoire sequencing, TCR beta CDR3 regions were amplified from RNA transcripts. A first-round RT-PCR used HTBI primers with the Qiagen OneStep RT-PCR kit, followed by a second-round multiplex PCR, size selection and purification. The public reads were reprocessed in TCRdb via fastp at Q25 and MiXCR, keeping in-frame beta chains. Rows are combined by CDR3 protein, so each entry shows the most common genes and DNA. This sample holds under 350,000 distinct CDR3 sequences; 17% were observed only once. 10% to 15% of the sample goes to the ten largest clones. The sample taken for sequencing was peripheral blood. The receptors were gathered from an adult man with Graves' ophthalmopathy.

The chain links TRBV6-5 to TRBJ1-6; tentatively, D is TRBD1 (5 bases). The CDR3 spans 17 residues. Trimming left V 1 base short and J 2 bases short, with 12 bases between. Germline lookup yields CDR1 MNHEY and CDR2 SVGAGI. The CDR3 sequence: CASSYYGRGAYNSPLHF. The CDR3 bases are TGTGCCAGCAGTTACTACGGGAGGGGTGCCTATAATTCACCCCTCCACTTT.

This clonotype showed up many times. The chain joins TRBV11-2 to TRBJ2-7, with D possibly being TRBD1 (7 bases). Per germline, CDR1 SGHAT and CDR2 FQNNGV. The V end was cut by 5 bases, the J end by 4 bases, with 15 bases between. The CDR3 is made up of 14 amino acids. As DNA, the CDR3 is TGTGCCAGCAGCAAGGGCAGGGGGGCGTACGAGCAGTACTTC. This translates into CASSKGRGAYEQYF.

The chain carries TRBV15 and TRBJ1-3; weak D call: TRBD1 (6 bases). The CDR3 has 15 residues. With 0 bases removed from V and 3 bases from J, the gap between germline ends came to 9 bases. The V gene's germline CDR1 is LNHNV and CDR2 YYDKDF (reference sequence). The CDR3 protein is CATSRDRTVGNTIYF. The CDR3, as DNA: TGTGCCACCAGCAGAGATAGGACAGTTGGAAACACCATATATTTT.

This clonotype has only a few counts. V gene TRBV18 combines with J gene TRBJ1-1; a possible D gene is TRBD1 (6 bases). Germline assignment: CDR1 KGHSH and CDR2 LQKENI. The CDR3 sequence is 15 residues long. V was pared by 5 bases and J by 0 bases, with 13 bases between. The CDR3 DNA is TGTGCCAGCTCAAAGCGGACAGACCTGAACACTGAAGCTTTCTTT. Protein: CASSKRTDLNTEAFF.

This clonotype was detected only a few times. The V and J genes are TRBV5-4 and TRBJ1-2, with 7 bases that match TRBD1. V lost 1 base, J lost 4 bases, and 7 bases stayed unmatched. This CDR3 region has 15 residues. CDR1 SGHNT and CDR2 YYREEE come from the germline V gene (reference sequence). The CDR3 here is CASSLTPGGFYGYTF. The CDR3 DNA reads as TGTGCCAGCAGCTTGACGCCAGGGGGTTTCTATGGCTACACCTTC. Using reference TRBV5-4 and TRBJ1-2 for the parts outside the CDR3, the full variable domain is ETGVTQSPTHLIKTRGQQVTLRCSSQSGHNTVSWYQQALGQGPQFIFQYYREEENGRGNFPPRFSGLQFPNYSSELNVNALELDDSALYLCASSLTPGGFYGYTFGSGTRLTVV.

This clonotype was recorded at least ten times. The chain combines TRBV4-1 with TRBJ2-7, with TRBD2 as a possible D gene (5 bases). V shed 0 bases and J shed 7 bases, with 10 bases lying between them. CDR3 length: 13 amino acids. CDR1 and CDR2 (germline): MGHRA, YSYEKL. This CDR3 reads CASSQDRPGEQYF. The CDR3 bases are TGCGCCAGCAGCCAAGACCGACCGGGAGAGCAGTACTTC.

This clonotype turned up a few times. The chain combines TRBV6-5 with TRBJ1-6; a weak D match, TRBD1 (5 bases). V shed 10 bases and J shed 9 bases, with 16 bases lying between them. The CDR3 consists of 13 residues. From germline, CDR1 is MNHEY and CDR2 SVGAGI. The CDR3 DNA reads TGTGCCACCCAGGGACTCATTGGTTCACCCCTCCACTTT. Protein product: CATQGLIGSPLHF.

Many counts were recorded for this clonotype. This chain uses TRBV6-1 with TRBJ1-1; D unclear. This CDR3 is built from 14 residues. Germline CDR1 is MNHNS and CDR2 is SASEGT. The germline V and J ends were trimmed by 2 bases and 7 bases, with 14 bases remaining between them. The CDR3: CASSEQPLPREAFF. CDR3 DNA: TGTGCCAGCAGTGAACAGCCCTTACCCCGTGAAGCTTTCTTT.

At least ten counts were recorded for this clonotype. V usage is TRBV6-1 and J usage is TRBJ2-2, with D perhaps TRBD1 (6 bases). V dropped 6 bases and J dropped 7 bases, with 15 bases sitting between them. The CDR3 is made up of 14 amino acids. Germline-derived CDR1 and CDR2 are MNHNS and SASEGT. Here the CDR3 reads CASRGSETGGELFF. The CDR3 DNA reads as TGTGCCAGCAGAGGTAGCGAGACAGGCGGGGAGCTGTTTTTT.

In its sample, this clonotype was seen many times. The chain joins TRBV6-2 or TRBV6-3 to TRBJ2-2, with 9 positions matching TRBD2. Germline CDR1 reads MNHEY; CDR2 reads SVGEGT. The CDR3 runs to 15 residues. Trimming removed 7 bases from V and 0 bases from J; junction bases left unmatched: 3. This CDR3 is CASIGGGANTGELFF. CDR3 bases: TGTGCCAGCATTGGCGGGGGGGCGAACACCGGGGAGCTGTTTTTT.

This clonotype was observed at least ten times. V and J are TRBV4-2 and TRBJ1-5; TRBD1 is a possible D gene (5 bases). This CDR3 has 15 amino acids. V lost 2 bases and J lost 6, with 14 bases in between. Germline CDR1 reads LGHNA; CDR2 reads YNFKEQ. The CDR3 here is CASSQIMGVRQPQHF. CDR3 coding DNA: TGTGCCAGCAGCCAAATCATGGGGGTTCGTCAGCCCCAGCATTTT.

At least ten counts were recorded for this clonotype. The chain combines TRBV12-5 with TRBJ2-7; 10 positions agree with TRBD2. The CDR3 sequence is 17 residues long. Losses at the gene ends were 7 bases for V and 0 bases for J; bases not matched to a gene: 12. Per the germline V gene, CDR1 is LGHNT and CDR2 is FRNRAP. CDR3: CASAEVTGTSDSYEQYF. The DNA of the CDR3 is TGTGCTAGTGCCGAGGTTACCGGGACTAGCGACTCCTACGAGCAGTACTTC.

The chain carries TRBV10-2 and TRBJ1-3; tentatively, D is TRBD1 (6 bases). With 10 bases removed from V and 2 bases from J, the gap between germline ends came to 9 bases. CDR3 size: 12 residues. CDR1 and CDR2 from the germline V gene are WSHSY and SAAADI. The CDR3 coding sequence is TGCGCCAACAGGGAGGCTGGAAACACCATATATTTT. It translates to CANREAGNTIYF.

This clonotype was seen ten or more times. This rearrangement joins TRBV5-1 to TRBJ2-7; D perhaps matches TRBD2 (6 bases). This CDR3 has 16 residues. Per germline, CDR1 SGHRS and CDR2 YFSETQ. V lost 4 bases, J lost 2 bases, and 19 bases lay in between. CDR3 DNA: TGCGCCAGCAGCGAAAGTCCGGGACGGACTACCTACGAGCAGTACTTC. Its protein product is CASSESPGRTTYEQYF.

Ten or more counts support this clonotype. The chain links TRBV20-1 to TRBJ2-5; 7 bases line up with TRBD2. In germline, CDR1 is DFQATT, CDR2 SNEGSKA (reference sequence). The V segment lost 1 base and the J segment 5 bases; nucleotides outside the gene matches: 7. This CDR3 has 14 amino acids. CDR3 in amino acids: CSARAGGSGETQYF. The CDR3 DNA follows: TGCAGTGCTAGAGCGGGCGGGAGCGGTGAGACCCAGTACTTC.

This clonotype was seen many times. The chain carries TRBV4-1 and TRBJ1-1, with D perhaps TRBD1 (5 bases). Per germline, CDR1 MGHRA and CDR2 YSYEKL. The CDR3 length is 15 residues. Trimming shortened V by 2 bases and J by 3 bases, and 13 bases separated the two germline ends. The DNA for the CDR3 is TGCGCCAGCAGCCAAACTCCGCTAGGGGACACTGAAGCTTTCTTT. It specifies CASSQTPLGDTEAFF.

This clonotype was recorded many times. This chain joins TRBV12-3 or TRBV12-4 and TRBJ2-7; a weak D match, TRBD2 (6 bases). Trimming removed 2 bases from V and 2 bases from J, with 10 bases in between. CDR3 length: 14 residues. DNA for the CDR3: TGTGCCAGCAGTTTACGTGGAGGGACCTACGAGCAGTACTTC. This codes for CASSLRGGTYEQYF.

This clonotype showed up many times. V usage is TRBV6-2 or TRBV6-3 and J usage is TRBJ2-7; D possibly corresponds to TRBD1 (6 bases). The CDR3 contains 13 residues. CDR1 is MNHEY and CDR2 is SVGEGT in the germline V gene. The V end was cut by 5 bases, the J end by 2 bases, with 10 bases between. CDR3 sequence (DNA): TGTGCCAGCAGTACCGGACAGCCCTACGAGCAGTACTTC. It specifies CASSTGQPYEQYF.

This clonotype has a count of ten or more. The chain is built from TRBV19 and TRBJ1-6; D ambiguous. CDR3 length: 16 amino acids. V dropped 7 bases and J dropped 0 bases, with 13 bases sitting between them. Germline values: CDR1 LNHDA, CDR2 SQIVND (reference sequence). CDR3 protein: CASTPGGSSYNSPLHF. The CDR3 DNA reads TGTGCCAGTACCCCCGGCGGAAGCTCCTATAATTCACCCCTCCACTTT.

This clonotype was seen ten or more times. The genes are TRBV6-2 or TRBV6-3 and TRBJ1-1; 9 positions agree with TRBD1. V shed 2 bases, J shed 5 bases, and the junction held 6 bases outside the gene matches. The CDR3 sequence is 15 residues long. Germline V gene lookup returns CDR1 MNHEY and CDR2 SVGEGT. CDR3 sequence: CASSYGDRELTEAFF. The CDR3 DNA follows: TGTGCCAGCAGTTACGGGGACAGGGAATTAACTGAAGCTTTCTTT.

As regards this clonotype: The junction departs from germline at one end; a sequencing error may be responsible. This chain joins TRBV6-5 and TRBJ1-5, with 9 bases matching TRBD1. The V gene's germline CDR1 is MNHEY and CDR2 SVGAGI. The CDR3 extends over 15 amino acids. CDR3 residues: CASSYGTGFNRPQHF. As DNA, the CDR3 is TGTGCCAGCAGTTACGGGACAGGGTTCAATCGGCCCCAGCATTTT.

This clonotype has at least ten counts. V is TRBV9 and J is TRBJ2-3; D may be TRBD2 (6 bases). With 0 bases removed from V and 4 bases from J, the gap between germline ends came to 9 bases. The CDR3 is 14 amino acids. Germline assignment: CDR1 SGDLS and CDR2 YYNGEE. This chain's CDR3 is CASSVAWGADTQYF. CDR3 nucleotides: TGTGCCAGCAGCGTAGCTTGGGGGGCAGATACGCAGTATTTT. The full variable domain, its missing parts supplied by reference TRBV9 and TRBJ2-3, is DSGVTQTPKHLITATGQRVTLRCSPRSGDLSVYWYQQSLDQGLQFLIQYYNGEERAKGNILERFSAQQFPDLHSELNLSSLELGDSALYFCASSVAWGADTQYFGPGTRLTVL.

The gene calls are TRBV6-5 and TRBJ2-2, with 7 bases that match TRBD1. This CDR3 contains 14 residues. The ends lost 5 bases at V and 7 bases at J; junction bases unmatched: 7. Germline V gene sequence: CDR1 MNHEY, CDR2 SVGAGI. CDR3 bases: TGTGCCAGCAGTACTACAGGGGAGAACGGGGAGCTGTTTTTT. Translated, it gives CASSTTGENGELFF.

This clonotype was found many times. V is TRBV20-1 and J is TRBJ2-7; 10 bases are shared with TRBD2. From germline, CDR1 is DFQATT and CDR2 SNEGSKA (reference sequence). The CDR3 length is 15 residues. V lost 0 bases to trimming and J lost 2 bases; unmatched junction nucleotides: 4. The CDR3 loop reads CSARDYTSGTYEQYF. In nucleotides, the CDR3 is TGCAGTGCTAGAGATTATACTAGCGGGACCTACGAGCAGTACTTC.

This clonotype has ten or more counts. This chain uses TRBV4-2 with TRBJ2-2; 9 bases are shared with TRBD1. J gave up 3 bases and V 3 bases, and 5 bases lay outside the gene matches. This CDR3 region has 16 residues. The germline CDR1 and CDR2 sequences are LGHNA and YNFKEQ. Written as DNA, the CDR3 is TGTGCCAGCAGCCAGGACAGGGGAATAGACACCGGGGAGCTGTTTTTT. Translated, it gives CASSQDRGIDTGELFF.

This clonotype has at least ten counts. The chain has TRBV2 and TRBJ1-2; 7 bases are shared with TRBD1. Trimming cost V 8 bases and J 2 bases; bases outside gene matches: 5. CDR1 and CDR2 (germline): SNHLY, FYNNEI. The CDR3 contains 13 residues. CDR3 bases: TGTGCCAGCGAATGGACAGGCAACTATGGCTACACCTTC. As protein: CASEWTGNYGYTF.

In its sample, this clonotype was seen many times. The rearrangement links TRBV9 to TRBJ1-1; 7 bases align to TRBD1. This CDR3 spans 14 amino acids. Trimming at V came to 3 bases and at J to 1 base, leaving 3 bases not matched to a gene. The V gene's germline CDR1 is SGDLS and CDR2 YYNGEE. The chain's CDR3 is CASSGGGANTEAFF. CDR3 in DNA: TGTGCCAGCAGCGGAGGGGGCGCGAACACTGAAGCTTTCTTT.

This clonotype was counted at least ten times. The chain joins TRBV6-5 to TRBJ2-2; D call uncertain. This CDR3 has 15 amino acids. CDR1 and CDR2 from the germline V gene are MNHEY and SVGAGI. V was cut by 5 bases and J by 0 bases, with 10 bases left in between. The CDR3 reads CASSIRAANTGELFF. In DNA, the CDR3 is TGTGCCAGCAGTATACGGGCCGCGAACACCGGGGAGCTGTTTTTT.